A selection of T cell receptor beta chains follows, all from one sample in a study of blood T cell repertoires in COVID-19. Some clones are missing from TCRdb's copy, which holds only in-frame ones; the method was immunoSEQ multiplex PCR. There are over 25,000 clones in the sample; around 87% occur only once, and approximately 13% lies in the top ten. Sequenced material: peripheral blood. These receptors came from a human donor in a cohort sampled during active COVID-19. The donor label of this sample is uncertain. The CDR3 runs from the conserved cysteine through the conserved F or W. The D gene is left open where the match is weak. Some rows have no size entry. The others give once, few or many, or a class for an expanded clone.

clone_size j_call d_call cdr3_length v_call cdr3_aa cdr3_nt
- TRBJ1-5 - 15 TRBV19 CASSIQGSRNQPQHF TGTGCCAGTAGTATTCAGGGGTCGAGGAATCAGCCCCAGCATTTT
- TRBJ2-3 - 14 TRBV6-6 CASTQGPYTDTQYF TGTGCCAGCACTCAGGGGCCATACACAGATACGCAGTATTTT
- TRBJ2-1 - 16 TRBV5-6 CASSFDGGYNLDEQFF TGTGCCAGCAGCTTTGATGGCGGGTACAATTTAGATGAGCAGTTCTTC
- TRBJ2-7 - 15 TRBV19 CASSIDETGNYEQYF TGTGCCAGTAGTATAGATGAAACAGGGAATTACGAGCAGTACTTC
- TRBJ1-3 - 15 TRBV5-6 CASSLRGRSGNTIYF TGTGCCAGCAGCTTGCGGGGTCGCTCTGGAAACACCATATATTTT
- TRBJ2-5 - 13 TRBV9 CASSVVPEETQYF TGTGCCAGCAGCGTAGTCCCCGAAGAGACCCAGTACTTC
few TRBJ1-1 TRBD1 14 TRBV10-3 CAISGAGGFSGAFF TGTGCCATCAGTGGGGCAGGGGGGTTTTCTGGAGCTTTCTTT
- TRBJ1-6 - 14 TRBV7-9 CASSAGRINSPLHF TGTGCCAGCAGCGCGGGACGGATTAATTCACCCCTCCACTTT
- TRBJ1-5 - 15 TRBV7-9 CASSFGGDSNQPQHF TGTGCCAGCAGCTTTGGAGGGGATAGCAATCAGCCCCAGCATTTT
- TRBJ2-3 - 13 TRBV24-1 CATSEPRGDTQYF TGTGCCACCAGTGAACCCCGGGGGGATACGCAGTATTTT
- TRBJ1-2 - 11 TRBV6-6 CAAGGVDGYTF TGTGCCGCGGGAGGGGTCGATGGCTACACCTTC
- TRBJ2-5 TRBD2 16 TRBV5-1 CASSKGAGAYQETQYF TGCGCCAGCAGCAAGGGAGCGGGGGCGTACCAAGAGACCCAGTACTTC
- TRBJ1-2 - 13 TRBV30 CAWTRGGEGGYTF TGTGCCTGGACCCGGGGGGGAGAGGGGGGCTACACCTTC
- TRBJ2-1 - 15 TRBV18 CASSTALNSYNEQFF TGTGCCAGCTCAACAGCTCTCAACTCCTACAATGAGCAGTTCTTC
few TRBJ2-2 TRBD1 16 TRBV5-1 CASSPTTGGDTGELFF TGCGCCAGCAGCCCGACCACAGGGGGAGACACCGGGGAGCTGTTTTTT
once TRBJ2-7 - 14 TRBV13 CASSIGHLPYEQYF TGTGCCAGCAGCATTGGGCACCTACCCTACGAGCAGTACTTC
- TRBJ1-6 TRBD1 15 TRBV28 CASSPLGTGVSPLHF TGTGCCAGCAGTCCACTCGGGACAGGGGTTTCGCCCCTCCACTTT
- TRBJ2-6 - 15 TRBV2 CASSWGGPGANVLTF TGTGCCAGTAGCTGGGGGGGCCCTGGGGCCAACGTCCTGACTTTC
- TRBJ1-6 - 15 TRBV5-6 CASSSLGAVDSPLHF TGTGCCAGCAGCTCCCTGGGGGCGGTTGATTCACCCCTCCACTTT
- TRBJ1-5 TRBD1 15 TRBV7-9 CASSKGQGVNQPQHF TGTGCCAGCAGCAAAGGACAGGGTGTGAATCAGCCCCAGCATTTT
- TRBJ1-2 - 12 TRBV6-5 CASSYANYGYTF TGTGCCAGCAGTTACGCGAACTATGGCTACACCTTC
- TRBJ2-7 TRBD2 15 TRBV4-1 CASQTSAGGPYEQYF TGCGCCAGTCAAACCTCAGCGGGGGGGCCCTACGAGCAGTACTTC
few TRBJ2-5 - 15 TRBV27 CASSFGGAYQETQYF TGTGCCAGCTCATTCGGGGGAGCTTACCAAGAGACCCAGTACTTC
- TRBJ2-2 - 15 TRBV6-2/TRBV6-3 CASSSGPPHTGELFF TGTGCCAGCAGTTCAGGGCCCCCCCACACCGGGGAGCTGTTTTTT
- TRBJ1-2 TRBD1 15 TRBV6-2/TRBV6-3 CASSYSLTGADGYTF TGTGCCAGCAGTTACTCCCTCACAGGGGCGGATGGCTACACCTTC
- TRBJ1-2 - 12 TRBV28 CASSSRSYGYTF TGTGCCAGCAGTTCTAGAAGCTATGGCTACACCTTC
- TRBJ2-2 - 11 TRBV27 CASSPGGELFF TGTGCCAGCTCCCCAGGCGGGGAGCTGTTTTTT
- TRBJ2-1 - 15 TRBV3-1/TRBV3-2 CASSPYRSSYNEQFF TGTGCCAGCAGCCCTTACAGGTCGTCCTACAATGAGCAGTTCTTC
few TRBJ2-1 - 16 TRBV3-1/TRBV3-2 CASSQHGSRRGNEQFF TGTGCCAGCAGCCAACACGGGTCTAGGCGGGGAAATGAGCAGTTCTTC
- TRBJ2-4 - 17 TRBV6-7 CASSYSMGQLAKNIQYF TGTGCCAGCAGTTACTCGATGGGGCAGCTAGCCAAAAACATTCAGTACTTC
- TRBJ1-2 - 14 TRBV7-9 CASSLVGMTNGYTF TGTGCCAGCAGCTTAGTTGGAATGACAAATGGCTACACCTTC
- TRBJ1-3 TRBD1 15 TRBV3-1/TRBV3-2 CASSRTGTFEYTIYF TGTGCCAGCAGCCGGACAGGGACCTTCGAGTACACCATATATTTT
- TRBJ1-3 - 17 TRBV3-1/TRBV3-2 CASSQGLTGFSGNTIYF TGTGCCAGCAGCCAAGGACTTACGGGGTTCTCTGGAAACACCATATATTTT
- TRBJ1-6 - 13 TRBV7-9 CASSLDSGGPLHF TGTGCCAGCAGCTTAGACTCGGGGGGGCCCCTCCACTTT
- TRBJ1-2 TRBD1 15 TRBV28 CASPPGTGESYGYTF TGTGCCAGCCCGCCCGGGACAGGGGAAAGCTATGGCTACACCTTC
- TRBJ1-2 - 15 TRBV19 CASSIEHSSNYGYTF TGTGCCAGTAGTATAGAACACAGCAGCAACTATGGCTACACCTTC
- TRBJ1-1 TRBD1 16 TRBV6-2/TRBV6-3 CASNPASGGRGTEAFF TGTGCCAGCAACCCGGCTTCAGGGGGCCGGGGCACTGAAGCTTTCTTT
- TRBJ2-7 TRBD1 15 TRBV28 CASSYRDRAAYEQYF TGTGCCAGCAGTTACCGGGACAGGGCGGCCTACGAGCAGTACTTC
- TRBJ2-5 TRBD2 14 TRBV7-6 CASSPGLAGAGQYF TGTGCCAGCAGCCCTGGACTAGCGGGGGCCGGACAGTACTTC
- TRBJ1-3 - 17 TRBV9 CASSVEGARRSGNTIYF TGTGCCAGCAGCGTAGAGGGCGCAAGGAGGTCTGGAAACACCATATATTTT
few TRBJ1-5 TRBD1 15 TRBV2 CASSEVGTGDQPQHF TGTGCCAGCAGTGAAGTCGGGACAGGGGATCAGCCCCAGCATTTT
few TRBJ2-5 - 14 TRBV6-5 CASSYSRGLETQYF TGTGCCAGCAGTTACTCAAGAGGGCTAGAGACCCAGTACTTC
- TRBJ2-3 - 16 TRBV11-3 CASSPGGRGSTDTQYF TGTGCCAGCAGCCCAGGCGGCAGGGGCAGCACAGATACGCAGTATTTT
- TRBJ2-7 - 11 TRBV30 CLAEESYEQYF TGCTTAGCGGAGGAATCCTACGAGCAGTACTTC
- TRBJ2-7 - 14 TRBV7-6 CASSQLGQSYEQYF TGTGCCAGCAGTCAGCTAGGACAATCCTACGAGCAGTACTTC
- TRBJ1-2 - 15 TRBV6-6 CASSYFRGANYGYTF TGTGCCAGCAGTTACTTCAGGGGCGCGAACTATGGCTACACCTTC
- TRBJ1-3 - 17 TRBV19 CASSILAGLGTGNTIYF TGTGCCAGTAGTATCCTTGCGGGTCTAGGCACTGGAAACACCATATATTTT
once TRBJ2-7 - 12 TRBV5-1 CASAGQTYEQYF TGCGCCAGCGCGGGGCAGACCTACGAGCAGTACTTC
few TRBJ1-4 TRBD1 14 TRBV13 CASSLGQFNEKLFF TGTGCCAGCAGCTTGGGACAGTTTAATGAAAAACTGTTTTTT